This T cell receptor beta chain was sequenced during a study of blood T cells in healthy people across ages. Study-wide findings and caveats: Diversity of TCR beta correlated strongly with naive T cell percentage.

This clonotype came up many times. Antigen: not known. The V end lost 3 bases, the J end lost 3 bases, and 21 bases lay between the germline ends. This CDR3 contains 18 residues. Germline lookup yields CDR1 KGHSH and CDR2 LQKENI. Next came a second PCR, run for roughly 6 to 11 cycles, which used a sample-barcoded 5' primer along with a J-beta primer mix. Per sample, CDR3-containing paired-end reads numbered at least 2.5 million. TCRdb redid the calling of the 5' RACE reads with MiXCR, one entry per CDR3 protein. Among roughly 1.9 million distinct CDR3 sequences listed, about two fifths were seen once. The rearrangement joins TRBV18 to TRBJ2-1, with D tentatively TRBD2 (5 bases). The sample taken for sequencing was blood. The TCR originated in a human donor in good health. The chain's CDR3 is CASSPELRERRLYNEQFF. In nucleotides, the CDR3 is TGTGCCAGCTCACCGGAGTTGAGGGAACGGAGACTCTACAATGAGCAGTTCTTC.